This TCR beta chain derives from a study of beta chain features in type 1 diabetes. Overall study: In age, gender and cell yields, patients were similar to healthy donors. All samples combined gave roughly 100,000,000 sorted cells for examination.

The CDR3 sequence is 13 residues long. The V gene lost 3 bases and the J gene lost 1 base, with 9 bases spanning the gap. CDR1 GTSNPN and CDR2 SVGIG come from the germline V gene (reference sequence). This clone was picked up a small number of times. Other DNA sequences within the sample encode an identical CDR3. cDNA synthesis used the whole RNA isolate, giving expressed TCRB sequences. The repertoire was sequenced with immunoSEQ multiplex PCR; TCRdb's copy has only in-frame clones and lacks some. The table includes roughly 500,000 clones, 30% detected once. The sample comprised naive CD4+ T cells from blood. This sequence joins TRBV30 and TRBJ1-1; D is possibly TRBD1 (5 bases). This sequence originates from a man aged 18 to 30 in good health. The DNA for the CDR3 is TGTGCCTGGAGCGGGACGGCGAACACTGAAGCTTTCTTT. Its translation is CAWSGTANTEAFF.